These 5 T cell receptor beta chains were all obtained from the same sample, sequenced in a study of T cell repertoires in cytomegalovirus infection. TCRdb itself ran the reads through MiXCR, one entry per CDR3 protein. The table lists around 130,000 distinct CDR3 sequences, 8.8% of them singletons. Sequenced sample: PBMCs. The origin of the receptors is a human donor in good health (CMV status not recorded). Some clones in this sample may be carry-over from other donors' samples.

This clonotype was counted between two and nine times. The chain has TRBV5-1 and TRBJ2-2; 9 positions match TRBD2. The CDR3 contains 16 residues. J was trimmed by 0 bases and V by 3 bases; bases with no gene match: 3. Germline-derived CDR1 and CDR2 are SGHRS and YFSETQ. CDR3 bases: TGCGCCAGCAGCTCTGGACTAGCGACGAACACCGGGGAGCTGTTTTTT. It translates to CASSSGLATNTGELFF.

This clonotype has ten or more counts. The J gene is TRBJ1-5, the V gene TRBV7-9; 8 bases align to TRBD1. The ends lost 5 bases at V and 4 bases at J; junction bases unmatched: 10. This CDR3 spans 16 amino acids. Germline V gene lookup returns CDR1 SEHNR and CDR2 FQNEAQ (reference sequence). The CDR3 region has the DNA TGTGCCAGCAGCCCCCAGGGGGCCGGTCCGAATCAGCCCCAGCATTTT. It translates to CASSPQGAGPNQPQHF.

The CDR3 loop is CSARGRDSEFQPQHF. CDR3 bases: TGCAGTGCTAGAGGAAGAGACAGTGAATTTCAGCCCCAGCATTTT. V gene TRBV20-1 combines with J gene TRBJ1-5, with D possibly matching TRBD1 (5 bases). Germline values: CDR1 DFQATT, CDR2 SNEGSKA (reference sequence). The CDR3 runs to 15 residues. V was pared by 1 base and J by 6 bases, with 16 bases between.

This clonotype was seen at least ten times. This chain joins TRBV12-3 or TRBV12-4 and TRBJ2-7; D is perhaps TRBD1 (6 bases). There are 15 residues in the CDR3. Trimming removed 6 bases from V and 7 bases from J, with 22 bases in between. CDR3 region: CASSAHPRDTGEQYF. The DNA of the CDR3 is TGTGCCAGCAGCGCACACCCCCGGGACACCGGAGAGCAGTACTTC.

There are many counts of this clonotype. J is TRBJ2-7 and V is TRBV4-1; 7 bases align to TRBD2. In germline, CDR1 is MGHRA, CDR2 YSYEKL. This CDR3 spans 16 amino acids. Trimming at V came to 2 bases and at J to 0 bases, leaving 7 bases not matched to a gene. As DNA, the CDR3 is TGCGCCAGCAGCCAAACCGCCGGGACTAACTCCTACGAGCAGTACTTC. Residues: CASSQTAGTNSYEQYF.